A selection of T cell receptor beta chains follows, all from one sample in a study of regulatory T cells in long-lasting Graves disease. TCRdb passed the multiplex PCR reads through MiXCR, listing each CDR3 protein once. The table records 450,000 or so distinct CDR3 sequences, roughly 23% of them present only once. Sequences were derived from peripheral blood mononuclear cells (PBMCs), sampled when the disease was refractory, from a patient treated with antithyroid drugs. Receptor source: a female donor with Graves disease. CDR3s leave out the opening cysteine and the closing phenylalanine or tryptophan. The size entry is marked missing in some rows and otherwise reads once, few, many or a size class.

v_call,clone_size,j_call,cdr3_aa
TRBV6-1,many,TRBJ1-6,ASISTNNSPLH
TRBV28,many,TRBJ1-2,ASGGGLYGYT
TRBV27,.,TRBJ1-4,ASSNRVIANEKLF
TRBV11-2,few,TRBJ2-7,ASSPNRGRVFYEQY
TRBV7-2,many,TRBJ1-4,ASSLAAAMGEKLF
TRBV7-9,.,TRBJ2-7,ASGLDSNSYEQY
TRBV20-1,.,TRBJ2-3,SARLEGTDTQY
TRBV7-2,many,TRBJ2-7,ASSLRVGYEQY
TRBV7-2,few,TRBJ2-7,ASSLNPVGLAGYEQY
TRBV6-1,many,TRBJ1-5,ASSKQRQAGHQPQH
TRBV28,many,TRBJ1-2,ASSLQITGRLDYGYT
TRBV5-1,few,TRBJ2-7,ASSSAWRQSSSYEQY
TRBV7-9,few,TRBJ1-6,ASSPGQENSPLH
TRBV27,many,TRBJ1-5,ASSPGSGHFNNQPQH
TRBV2,.,TRBJ2-1,ASRISGRSSNEQF
TRBV6-1,few,TRBJ2-6,ASSRIGGGGANVLT
TRBV7-2,.,TRBJ1-4,ASSPSTGGAEKLF
TRBV20-1,many,TRBJ1-2,SARRSGYT
TRBV6-5,.,TRBJ2-7,ASSYDAGGSYEQY
TRBV5-1,many,TRBJ2-7,ASSLEGTLLEQY
TRBV7-9,few,TRBJ1-3,ASSSEPLIIY
TRBV13,.,TRBJ1-4,VSSASGGGQLMKGAF
TRBV6-1,many,TRBJ1-5,ASRAGLLGQPQH
TRBV2,many,TRBJ2-7,ASSRLTGSTYEQY
TRBV30,.,TRBJ1-1,AWSVLEGRMNTEAF
TRBV4-1,.,TRBJ1-5,ASSPDPRVDNQPQH
TRBV11-2,.,TRBJ1-1,ASSDQGLTGNTEAF
TRBV29-1,.,TRBJ2-7,SVWEGGHEQY
TRBV6-5,few,TRBJ1-4,ASSYAGGNGEKLF